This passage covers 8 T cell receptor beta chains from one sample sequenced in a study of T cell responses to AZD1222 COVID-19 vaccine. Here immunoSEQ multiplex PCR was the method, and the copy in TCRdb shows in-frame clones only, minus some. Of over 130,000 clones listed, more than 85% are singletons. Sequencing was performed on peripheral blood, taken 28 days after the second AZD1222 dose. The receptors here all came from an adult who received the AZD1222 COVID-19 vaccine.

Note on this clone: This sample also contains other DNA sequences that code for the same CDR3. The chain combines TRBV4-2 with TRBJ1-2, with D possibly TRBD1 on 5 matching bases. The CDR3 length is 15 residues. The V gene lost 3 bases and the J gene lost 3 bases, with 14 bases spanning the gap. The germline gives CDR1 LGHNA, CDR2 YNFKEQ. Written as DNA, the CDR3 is TGTGCCAGCAGCCAGGCTGATTCGGGGGACTATGGCTACACCTTC. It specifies CASSQADSGDYGYTF.

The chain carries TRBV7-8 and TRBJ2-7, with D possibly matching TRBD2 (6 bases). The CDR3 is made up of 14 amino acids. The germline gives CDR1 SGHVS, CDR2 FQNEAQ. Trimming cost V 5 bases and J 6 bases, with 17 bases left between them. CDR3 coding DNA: TGTGCCAGCAGCATACTAGCCTCAGGGCGCGAGCAGTACTTC. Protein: CASSILASGREQYF.

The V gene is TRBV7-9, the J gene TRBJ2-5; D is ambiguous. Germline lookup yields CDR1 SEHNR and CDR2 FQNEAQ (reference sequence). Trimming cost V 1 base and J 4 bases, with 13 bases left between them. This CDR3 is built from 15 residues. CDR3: CASSLVLGVTETQYF. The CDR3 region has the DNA TGTGCCAGCAGCTTAGTTCTGGGCGTTACAGAGACCCAGTACTTC.

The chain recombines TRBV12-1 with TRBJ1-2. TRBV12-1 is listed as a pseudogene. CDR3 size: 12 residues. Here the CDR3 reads CASSAPNYGYTF. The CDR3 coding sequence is TGTGCCAGCAGCGCCCCCAACTATGGCTACACCTTC.

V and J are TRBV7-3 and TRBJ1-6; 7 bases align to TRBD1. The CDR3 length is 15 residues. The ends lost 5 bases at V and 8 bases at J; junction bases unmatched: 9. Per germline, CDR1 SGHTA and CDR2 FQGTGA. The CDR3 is CASSPTGVDHSPLHF. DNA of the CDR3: TGTGCCAGCAGCCCAACAGGGGTGGACCATTCACCCCTCCACTTT.

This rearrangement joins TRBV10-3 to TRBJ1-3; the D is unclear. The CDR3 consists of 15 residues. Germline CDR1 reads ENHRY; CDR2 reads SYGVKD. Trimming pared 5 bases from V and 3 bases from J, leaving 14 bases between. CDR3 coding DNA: TGTGCCATCAGTATCTTGCCCGAACTTGGAAACACCATATATTTT. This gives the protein CAISILPELGNTIYF.

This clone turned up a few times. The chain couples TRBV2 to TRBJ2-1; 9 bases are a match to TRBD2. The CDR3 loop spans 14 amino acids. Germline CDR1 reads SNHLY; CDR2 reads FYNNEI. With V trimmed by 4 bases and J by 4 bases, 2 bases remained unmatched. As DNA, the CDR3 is TGTGCCAGCAGTGCTAGCGGGGATTACAATGAGCAGTTCTTC. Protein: CASSASGDYNEQFF.

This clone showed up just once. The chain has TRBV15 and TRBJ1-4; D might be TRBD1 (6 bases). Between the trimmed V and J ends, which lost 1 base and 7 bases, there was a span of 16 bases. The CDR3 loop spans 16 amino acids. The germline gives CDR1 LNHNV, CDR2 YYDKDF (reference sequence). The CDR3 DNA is TGTGCCACCAGCAGAGTCGGGCCAAGAGGGGGTGAAAAACTGTTTTTT. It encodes CATSRVGPRGGEKLFF.